Below are 20 T cell receptor beta chains sequenced from a single sample in a study. TCRdb re-called the 5' RACE reads through MiXCR, storing one row per CDR3 protein. The sample records about 5,400 distinct CDR3 sequences, around half being singletons. Sample: memory CD4+ T cells sorted from blood. The subset: memory CD4+ T cells, CD4+CD45RO+CD25-. The receptors shown here come from a female donor with breast cancer.

V and J are TRBV20-1 and TRBJ2-7; D unclear. This CDR3 contains 10 residues. Trimming shortened V by 3 bases and J by 9 bases, and 9 bases separated the two germline ends. Per germline, CDR1 DFQATT and CDR2 SNEGSKA (reference sequence). The CDR3 DNA sequence: TGCAGTGCTAGCTATACGGGGCAGTACTTC. Its protein product is CSASYTGQYF.

The rearrangement links TRBV6-5 to TRBJ2-3, with D tentatively TRBD1 (6 bases). In germline, CDR1 is MNHEY, CDR2 SVGAGI. V dropped 2 bases and J dropped 0 bases, with 6 bases sitting between them. This CDR3 has 14 amino acids. CDR3 DNA sequence: TGTGCCAGCAGTTACGACAGGAGCACAGATACGCAGTATTTT. Protein product: CASSYDRSTDTQYF.

The chain employs TRBV6-1 and TRBJ1-2; no reliable D call. CDR3 length: 14 residues. With 4 bases removed from V and 11 bases from J, the gap between germline ends came to 20 bases. Germline V gives CDR1 MNHNS, CDR2 SASEGT. DNA of the CDR3: TGTGCCAGCAGTGGGTGGGCTAAGGAAGCCGGATACACCTTC. Protein: CASSGWAKEAGYTF.

V is TRBV6-5 and J is TRBJ2-3; D not certain. The CDR3 totals 13 residues. CDR1 MNHEY and CDR2 SVGAGI come from the germline V gene. The V end lost 4 bases, the J end lost 0 bases, and 5 bases lay between the germline ends. CDR3 sequence (DNA): TGTGCCAGCAGTTCAATTAGCACAGATACGCAGTATTTT. Protein product: CASSSISTDTQYF.

CDR3 in amino acids: CASSLEKGGITDTQYF. As DNA, the CDR3 is TGTGCCAGCAGCTTAGAAAAGGGGGGCATCACAGATACGCAGTATTTT. V and J are TRBV7-8 and TRBJ2-3; D is possibly TRBD1 or TRBD2 (6 bases each). The germline V gene encodes CDR1 SGHVS and CDR2 FQNEAQ. Trimming pared 1 base from V and 2 bases from J, leaving 13 bases between. CDR3 size: 16 residues.

The J gene is TRBJ1-5, the V gene TRBV20-1; weak D call: TRBD1 (6 bases). Trimming stripped 4 bases from V and 9 bases from J, with 19 bases between. This CDR3 spans 14 amino acids. Germline V gene data show CDR1 as DFQATT and CDR2 as SNEGSKA (reference sequence). The CDR3 region is CSATQRQAGGPQHF. The CDR3 bases are TGCAGTGCTACACAAAGACAGGCCGGGGGGCCCCAGCATTTT.

The chain carries TRBV20-1 and TRBJ2-7; no clear D. The CDR3 extends over 12 amino acids. V lost 0 bases to trimming and J lost 3 bases, with 6 bases between them. The germline CDR1 and CDR2 sequences are DFQATT and SNEGSKA (reference sequence). The CDR3 DNA sequence: TGCAGTGCTAGAGAGTCGTACTACGAGCAGTACTTC. Translation: CSARESYYEQYF.

V is TRBV20-1 and J is TRBJ2-3; 8 bases are shared with TRBD1. The trim removed 4 bases at V and 0 bases at J, leaving 3 bases unmatched. This CDR3 has 14 residues. The germline CDR1 and CDR2 sequences are DFQATT and SNEGSKA (reference sequence). Written as DNA, the CDR3 is TGCAGTGCTAATAGACAGGGGAGCACAGATACGCAGTATTTT. This codes for CSANRQGSTDTQYF.

The gene calls are TRBV7-3 and TRBJ1-1; no clear D gene. V lost 5 bases and J lost 10, with 14 bases in between. The CDR3 runs 12 residues. Germline values: CDR1 SGHTA, CDR2 FQGTGA. The CDR3 DNA reads TGTGCCAGCAGCGAGGAGGGTTCCGCAGCTTTCTTT. Protein sequence: CASSEEGSAAFF.

The chain carries TRBV2 and TRBJ1-4; D not resolved. This CDR3 is 13 amino acids long. Germline V gene lookup returns CDR1 SNHLY and CDR2 FYNNEI. The germline V and J ends were trimmed by 4 bases and 5 bases, with 8 bases remaining between them. CDR3 residues: CASSGTGNEKLFF. CDR3 DNA: TGTGCCAGCAGTGGGACCGGCAATGAAAAACTGTTTTTT.

The chain uses TRBV12-3 or TRBV12-4 and TRBJ2-5, with D perhaps TRBD1 or TRBD2 (6 bases each). The DNA end favors TRBJ2-7, so the J call may be wrong. This CDR3 comprises 16 residues. The CDR3 nucleotides are TGTGCCAGCAGCCTGATCCGGGGGATGGACAGCACCGAGCAGTACTTC. It yields the protein CASSLIRGMDSTEQYF.

This clonotype was detected only a few times. The V gene is TRBV5-1, the J gene TRBJ1-6; TRBD1 matches at 7 bases. V lost 5 bases to trimming and J lost 9 bases; unmatched junction nucleotides: 8. Germline lookup yields CDR1 SGHRS and CDR2 YFSETQ. The CDR3 runs 14 residues. CDR3 sequence: CASSLTGLFSPLHF. The CDR3 region has the DNA TGCGCCAGCAGTTTGACAGGGTTATTTTCACCCCTCCACTTT.

This chain connects TRBV4-2 to TRBJ2-5; perhaps TRBD2 as D (6 bases). This CDR3 has 16 residues. The V gene lost 0 bases and the J gene lost 2 bases, with 13 bases spanning the gap. CDR1 is LGHNA, CDR2 YNFKEQ, per germline. As DNA, the CDR3 is TGTGCCAGCAGCCAAGAACGGAGAGCGGGTCAAGAGACCCAGTACTTC. Residues: CASSQERRAGQETQYF.

This chain connects TRBV3-1 to TRBJ1-4; D call uncertain. The CDR3 totals 12 residues. Trimming left V 0 bases short and J 15 bases short, with 11 bases between. Germline CDR1 and CDR2: LGHDT and YNNKEL (reference sequence). The CDR3: CASSQDTRLLFF. CDR3 coding DNA: TGTGCCAGCAGCCAAGATACGCGACTGTTGTTTTTT.

This clonotype was observed a single time. The chain uses TRBV5-1 and TRBJ2-1; 8 positions match TRBD1. This CDR3 region has 17 residues. Germline assignment: CDR1 SGHRS and CDR2 YFSETQ. V trimming: 0 bases; J trimming: 5 bases; junction bases outside the gene matches: 10. CDR3 sequence reads: CASSLGVGQGLDNEQFF. The CDR3 DNA is TGCGCCAGCAGCTTGGGAGTCGGACAGGGTCTGGACAATGAGCAGTTCTTC.

The CDR3 sequence is CASSFLGENQPQHF. The CDR3 bases are TGTGCCAGCAGTTTTTTAGGAGAGAATCAGCCCCAGCATTTT. The J gene is TRBJ1-5, the V gene TRBV12-3 or TRBV12-4, with D hard to call. The CDR3 has 14 residues. The V and J ends lost 3 bases and 4 bases respectively, with 10 bases between them.

This clonotype was picked up a small number of times. The chain has TRBV29-1 and TRBJ2-1; 7 nucleotides line up with TRBD1. Germline V CDR1 and CDR2: SQVTM, ANQGSEA. The V gene end was trimmed by 4 bases and the J gene end by 5 bases; junction bases not matched to a gene: 8. The CDR3 runs to 14 residues. This CDR3 is CSVGRTGFNNEQFF. CDR3 bases: TGCAGCGTTGGGAGGACAGGTTTCAACAATGAGCAGTTCTTC.

The table lists this clonotype with a few counts. The V and J genes are TRBV4-2 and TRBJ2-7; 7 bases are shared with TRBD2. The CDR3 length is 15 residues. In germline, CDR1 is LGHNA, CDR2 YNFKEQ. J gave up 2 bases and V 0 bases, and 4 bases lay outside the gene matches. CDR3 nucleotide sequence: TGTGCCAGCAGCCAAGATCCAGGGACTACCTACGAGCAGTACTTC. Protein: CASSQDPGTTYEQYF.

The chain recombines TRBV30 with TRBJ2-1; 12 bases are shared with TRBD2. Germline CDR1 and CDR2: GTSNPN and SVGIG (reference sequence). CDR3 size: 15 residues. Unmatched junction bases numbered 6, after V lost 0 bases and J lost 9 bases. Written as DNA, the CDR3 is TGTGCCTGGAGTGTGAGGACTAGCGGGAAGAGTGAGCAGTTCTTC. Protein: CAWSVRTSGKSEQFF.

This clonotype was counted only a few times. This chain links TRBV12-3 or TRBV12-4 with TRBJ2-7, with TRBD1 matching over 8 bases. There are 13 residues in the CDR3. J lost 4 bases, V lost 1 base, and 0 bases had no gene match. CDR3 bases: TGTGCCAGCAGTTTAGGGACAGGGTACGAGCAGTACTTC. This gives the protein CASSLGTGYEQYF.